This T cell receptor beta chain came from a study of shared clonotypes between healthy human individuals. Study details: Three men and a couple of women, aged 18 to 49, were donors.

Original handling: Filtering differed, since immunoSEQ gave only junction sequences and no quality scores. Sequencing used immunoSEQ multiplex PCR; TCRdb keeps in-frame clones, though not all of them. V, J and clone size are taken as reported in that table, and D and trimming were inferred from the DNA itself. Here the sample spans roughly 2 million clones, roughly 96% being singletons. V shed 1 base and J 5 bases; nucleotides not matched to a gene: 9. CDR3 size: 18 residues. Germline assignment: CDR1 LGHNA and CDR2 YSLEER. Sequencing input: naive CD4+ T cells sorted from blood. As for subset: CD45RA+ positively selected. The chain recombines TRBV4-3 with TRBJ1-3, with 12 nucleotides matching TRBD1. The TCR comes from a man aged 18 to 35 in good health. The CDR3 here is CASSQAEGTGGRRNTIYF. CDR3 coding DNA: TGCGCCAGCAGCCAAGCGGAAGGGACAGGGGGCCGAAGAAACACCATATATTTT.